The sequence of this TCR beta chain was determined in a study of Graves' ophthalmopathy and Graves' hyperthyroidism. CDR1 SGHAT and CDR2 FQNNGV come from the germline V gene. V was shortened by 0 bases and J by 5 bases, with 11 bases between the two germline ends. CDR3 length equals 15 residues. Beta-chain TCR CDR3 regions were amplified from RNA transcripts. The workflow started with a first-round RT-PCR run with HTBI primers and then moved on to a second-round multiplex PCR. Using its own MiXCR run on the multiplex PCR reads, TCRdb lists one record per CDR3 protein. Among approximately 330,000 distinct CDR3 sequences listed, 15% to 20% were seen once.

The chain couples TRBV11-2 to TRBJ1-5; D not certain. The sample was peripheral blood. This clonotype originated in an adult man with Graves' ophthalmopathy. The CDR3 spells CASSLDGQWDQPQHF. CDR3 bases: TGTGCCAGCAGCTTAGATGGGCAGTGGGATCAGCCCCAGCATTTT.